This TCR beta chain is from a study of identical twins. About this clonotype: Its antigen is currently unknown. This sequence may be a read error, since a much larger clone differs from it by one base.

Overall study findings and caveats: Insertions were fewer in abundant cord blood beta clonotypes, whereas memory repertoires showed none of this pattern.

TCRdb recomputed calls from the 5' RACE reads with MiXCR, one row per CDR3 protein. The data show nearly 650,000 distinct CDR3 sequences, 7.1% seen once. This sample also appeared in a second study, on yellow fever vaccine responses in identical twins.

This clonotype was sampled from a woman younger than 35 in good health. Sequencing used PBMCs.

The CDR3 is CTSSLSYSGSPLHF. DNA for the CDR3: TGTACCAGCAGCTTAAGTTACAGCGGCTCACCCCTCCACTTT. The J gene is TRBJ1-6, the V gene TRBV11-3; unclear D gene. The CDR3 has 14 residues. CDR1 and CDR2 (germline): SGHNT, YENEEA.